The T cell receptor (beta chain) under discussion was sequenced for a study of blood T cell repertoires in COVID-19. The germline gives CDR1 SGHTA, CDR2 FQGNSA. V lost 1 base and J lost 1, with 11 bases in between. The CDR3 spans 16 residues. Recruits, aged about 18 to 90 years, lived in 20 to 30 US areas. Symptom resolution, clearance, or two negative PCRs marked the recovered donors of Cohort 3. Produced via immunoSEQ multiplex PCR; TCRdb's table is partial and in-frame only. This table holds over 300,000 clones, around nine tenths found once. The receptor's source is a woman aged 40 to 50 who had recovered from COVID-19. The sequencing sample was made of PBMCs or T cells enriched from blood (not recorded which). This chain joins TRBV7-2 and TRBJ2-4, with a weak D call TRBD2 (6 bases). The CDR3 bases are TGTGCCAGCAGCTTAGTTGGGGGGAATGCCAAAAACATTCAGTACTTC. Translating it yields CASSLVGGNAKNIQYF.